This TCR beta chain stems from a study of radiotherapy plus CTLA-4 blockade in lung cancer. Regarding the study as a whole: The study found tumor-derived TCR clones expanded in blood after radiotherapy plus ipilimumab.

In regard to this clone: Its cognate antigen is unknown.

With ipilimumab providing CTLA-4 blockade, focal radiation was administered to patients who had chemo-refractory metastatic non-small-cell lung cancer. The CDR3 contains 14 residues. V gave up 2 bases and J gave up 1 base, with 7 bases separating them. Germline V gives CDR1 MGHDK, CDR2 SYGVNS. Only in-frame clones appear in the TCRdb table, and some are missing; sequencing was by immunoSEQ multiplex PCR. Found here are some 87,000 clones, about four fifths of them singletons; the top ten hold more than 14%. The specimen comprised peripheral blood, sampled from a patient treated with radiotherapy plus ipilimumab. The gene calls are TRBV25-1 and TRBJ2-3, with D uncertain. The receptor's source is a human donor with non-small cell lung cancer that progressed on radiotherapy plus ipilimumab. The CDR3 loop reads CASSEAGRTDTQYF. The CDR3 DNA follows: TGTGCCAGCAGTGAAGCAGGACGCACAGATACGCAGTATTTT.